The text below deals with one T cell receptor (beta chain). These data are taken from a study of T cells after somatic rescue of genetic block. This table comes from immunoSEQ multiplex PCR, and its TCRdb copy is limited to in-frame clones, with some not included. The table has some 90,000 clones, about 90% seen once; the top ten hold 1.6%. Trimming cost V 0 bases and J 4 bases; bases outside gene matches: 7. Germline V CDR1 and CDR2: LNHNV, YYDKDF (reference sequence). This CDR3 contains 17 residues. This clonotype was obtained from a woman between 18 and 29 years old. The sequenced sample was peripheral blood mononuclear cells (PBMCs). The chain is built from TRBV15 and TRBJ1-1; 11 bases agree with TRBD1. The CDR3: CATSREDRGREGTEAFF. In nucleotides, the CDR3 is TGTGCCACCAGCAGAGAGGACAGGGGGCGTGAGGGCACTGAAGCTTTCTTT.